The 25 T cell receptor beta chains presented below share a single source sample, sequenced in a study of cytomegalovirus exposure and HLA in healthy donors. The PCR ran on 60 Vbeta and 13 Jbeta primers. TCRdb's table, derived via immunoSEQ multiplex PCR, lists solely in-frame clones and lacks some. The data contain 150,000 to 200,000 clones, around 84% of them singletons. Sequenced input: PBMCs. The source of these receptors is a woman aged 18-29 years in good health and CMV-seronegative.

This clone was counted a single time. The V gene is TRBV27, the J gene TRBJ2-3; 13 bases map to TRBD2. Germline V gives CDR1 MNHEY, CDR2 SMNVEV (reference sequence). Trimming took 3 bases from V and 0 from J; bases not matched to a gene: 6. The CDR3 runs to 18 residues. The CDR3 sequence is CASSLRTSGSLSTDTQYF. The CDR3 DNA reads TGTGCCAGCAGTTTGAGGACTAGCGGGAGCCTTAGCACAGATACGCAGTATTTT.

In DNA, the CDR3 is TGTGCCAGCAGCTTAATGTCAGGTGAAAAACTGTTTTTT. Its translation is CASSLMSGEKLFF. V is TRBV11-2 and J is TRBJ1-4; unclear D gene. The germline gives CDR1 SGHAT, CDR2 FQNNGV. The CDR3 has 13 amino acids. V dropped 2 bases and J dropped 7 bases, with 8 bases sitting between them.

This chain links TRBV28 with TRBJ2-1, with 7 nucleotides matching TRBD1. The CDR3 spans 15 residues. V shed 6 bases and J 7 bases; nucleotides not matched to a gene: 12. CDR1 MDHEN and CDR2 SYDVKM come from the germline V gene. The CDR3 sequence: CASSLEGGDKNEQFF. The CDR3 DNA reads TGTGCCAGCAGCCTTGAAGGGGGCGATAAAAATGAGCAGTTCTTC. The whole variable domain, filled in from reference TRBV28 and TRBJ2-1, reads DVKVTQSSRYLVKRTGEKVFLECVQDMDHENMFWYRQDPGLGLRLIYFSYDVKMKEKGDIPEGYSVSREKKERFSLILESASTNQTSMYLCASSLEGGDKNEQFFGPGTRLTVL.

The DNA of the CDR3 is TGTGCCAGCAGTAAGACAGGGGGCAATGGCTACACCTTC. The encoded protein is CASSKTGGNGYTF. The genes are TRBV6-5 and TRBJ1-2; TRBD1 matches 10 bases. With V trimmed by 5 bases and J by 6 bases, 3 bases remained unmatched. In germline, CDR1 is MNHEY, CDR2 SVGAGI. CDR3 length equals 13 residues.

In DNA, the CDR3 is TGTGCCAGCAGTCGACTACCACCAGATAACTATGGCTACACCTTC. Protein product: CASSRLPPDNYGYTF. The rearrangement joins TRBV6-5 to TRBJ1-2; unclear D gene. CDR3 length: 15 amino acids. The germline V gene encodes CDR1 MNHEY and CDR2 SVGAGI. V lost 5 bases to trimming and J lost 1 base, with 14 bases between them.

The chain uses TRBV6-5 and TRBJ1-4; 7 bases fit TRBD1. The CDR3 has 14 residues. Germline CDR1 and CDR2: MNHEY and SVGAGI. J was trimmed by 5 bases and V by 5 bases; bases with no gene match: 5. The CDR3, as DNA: TGTGCCAGCAGTACGGACAGGAGCAATGAAAAACTGTTTTTT. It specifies CASSTDRSNEKLFF.

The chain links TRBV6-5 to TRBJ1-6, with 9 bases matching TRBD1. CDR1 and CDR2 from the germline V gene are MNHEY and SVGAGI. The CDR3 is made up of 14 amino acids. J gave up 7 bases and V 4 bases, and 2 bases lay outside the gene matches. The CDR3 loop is CASSWTGVNSPLHF. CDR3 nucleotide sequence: TGTGCCAGCAGTTGGACAGGGGTGAATTCACCCCTCCACTTT.

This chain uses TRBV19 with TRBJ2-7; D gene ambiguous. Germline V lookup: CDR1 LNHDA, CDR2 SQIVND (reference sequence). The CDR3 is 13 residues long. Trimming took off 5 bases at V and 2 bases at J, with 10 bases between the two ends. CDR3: CASSVSVTYEQYF. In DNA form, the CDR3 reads TGTGCCAGTAGTGTCTCAGTGACCTACGAGCAGTACTTC.

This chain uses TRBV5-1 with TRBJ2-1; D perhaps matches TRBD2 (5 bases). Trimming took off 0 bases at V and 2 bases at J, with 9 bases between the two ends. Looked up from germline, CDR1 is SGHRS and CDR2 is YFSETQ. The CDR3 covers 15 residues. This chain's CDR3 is CASSLEAVTYNEQFF. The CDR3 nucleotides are TGCGCCAGCAGCTTGGAAGCGGTAACCTACAATGAGCAGTTCTTC.

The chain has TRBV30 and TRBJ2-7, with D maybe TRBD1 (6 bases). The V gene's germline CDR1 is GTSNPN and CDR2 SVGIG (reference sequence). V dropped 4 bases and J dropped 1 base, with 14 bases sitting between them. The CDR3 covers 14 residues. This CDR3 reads CAWTLGAPSYEQYF. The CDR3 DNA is TGTGCCTGGACCTTGGGGGCCCCTTCCTACGAGCAGTACTTC.

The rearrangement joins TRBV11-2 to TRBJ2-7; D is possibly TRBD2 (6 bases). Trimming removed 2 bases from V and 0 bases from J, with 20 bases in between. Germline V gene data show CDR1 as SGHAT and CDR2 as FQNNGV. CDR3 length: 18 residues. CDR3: CASSLFPSPGEVSYEQYF. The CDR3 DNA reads TGTGCCAGCAGCTTATTCCCCTCCCCGGGGGAGGTCTCCTACGAGCAGTACTTC.

CDR3 DNA: TGTGCCAGCAGCACGGGACTAGTAGTGTCCTACAATGAGCAGTTCTTC. Its protein product is CASSTGLVVSYNEQFF. This sequence joins TRBV7-8 and TRBJ2-1; 8 nucleotides match TRBD2. Per germline, CDR1 SGHVS and CDR2 FQNEAQ. Trimming cost V 5 bases and J 1 base; bases outside gene matches: 7. CDR3 size: 16 residues.

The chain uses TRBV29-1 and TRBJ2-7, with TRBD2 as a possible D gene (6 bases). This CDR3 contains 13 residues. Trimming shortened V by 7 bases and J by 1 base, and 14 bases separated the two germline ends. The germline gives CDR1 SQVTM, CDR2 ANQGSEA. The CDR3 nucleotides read TGCAGCGCGGGGGATCCTCTTTCCTACGAGCAGTACTTC. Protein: CSAGDPLSYEQYF.

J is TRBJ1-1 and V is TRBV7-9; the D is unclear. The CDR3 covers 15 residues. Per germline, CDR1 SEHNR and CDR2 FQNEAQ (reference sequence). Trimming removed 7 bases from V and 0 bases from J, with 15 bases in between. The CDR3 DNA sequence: TGTGCCAGCAACGAGGAGAGGATACTGAACACTGAAGCTTTCTTT. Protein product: CASNEERILNTEAFF.

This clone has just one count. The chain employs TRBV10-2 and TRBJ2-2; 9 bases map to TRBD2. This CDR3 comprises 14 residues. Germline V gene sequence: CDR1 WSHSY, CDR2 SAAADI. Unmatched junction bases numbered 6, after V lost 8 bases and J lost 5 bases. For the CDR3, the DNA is TGCGCCAGCGGGGATAGCGGGAGAACCGGGGAGCTGTTTTTT. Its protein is CASGDSGRTGELFF.

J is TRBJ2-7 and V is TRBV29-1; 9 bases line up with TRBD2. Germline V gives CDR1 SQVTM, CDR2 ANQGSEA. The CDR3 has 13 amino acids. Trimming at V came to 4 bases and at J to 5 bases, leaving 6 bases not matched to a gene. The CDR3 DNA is TGCAGCGTTGTGCTAGCGGGAAGTAACGAGCAGTACTTC. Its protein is CSVVLAGSNEQYF.

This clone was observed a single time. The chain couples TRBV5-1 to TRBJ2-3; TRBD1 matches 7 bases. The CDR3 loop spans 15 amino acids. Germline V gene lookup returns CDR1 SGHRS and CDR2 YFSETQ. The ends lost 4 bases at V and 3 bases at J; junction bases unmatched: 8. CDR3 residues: CASSATGYRTDTQYF. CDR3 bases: TGCGCCAGCAGCGCGACAGGGTATAGGACAGATACGCAGTATTTT.

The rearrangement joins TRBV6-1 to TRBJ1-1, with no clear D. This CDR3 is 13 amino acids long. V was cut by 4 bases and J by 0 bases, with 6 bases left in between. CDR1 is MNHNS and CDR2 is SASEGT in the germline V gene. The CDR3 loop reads CASSAVLNTEAFF. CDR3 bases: TGTGCCAGCAGTGCTGTCCTGAACACTGAAGCTTTCTTT.

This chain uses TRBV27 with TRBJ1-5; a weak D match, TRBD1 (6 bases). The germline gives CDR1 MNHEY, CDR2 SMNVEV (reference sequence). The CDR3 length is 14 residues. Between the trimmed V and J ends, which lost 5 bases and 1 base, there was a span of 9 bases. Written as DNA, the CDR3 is TGTGCCAGCAGTCGCCAGGGGAGCAATCAGCCCCAGCATTTT. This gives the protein CASSRQGSNQPQHF.

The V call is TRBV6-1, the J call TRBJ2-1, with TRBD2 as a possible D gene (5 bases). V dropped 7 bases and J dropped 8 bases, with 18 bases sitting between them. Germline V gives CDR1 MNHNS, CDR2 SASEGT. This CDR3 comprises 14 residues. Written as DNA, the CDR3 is TGTGCCAGCAATGGGGTTCGTGTGGGAGATGAGCAGTTCTTC. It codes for CASNGVRVGDEQFF.

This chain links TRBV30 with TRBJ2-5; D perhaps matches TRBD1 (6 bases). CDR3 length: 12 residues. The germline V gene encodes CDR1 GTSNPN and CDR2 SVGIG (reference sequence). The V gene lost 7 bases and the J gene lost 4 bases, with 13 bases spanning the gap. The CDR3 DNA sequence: TGTGCCTTACAGGGATCGGGAGAGACCCAGTACTTC. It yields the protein CALQGSGETQYF.

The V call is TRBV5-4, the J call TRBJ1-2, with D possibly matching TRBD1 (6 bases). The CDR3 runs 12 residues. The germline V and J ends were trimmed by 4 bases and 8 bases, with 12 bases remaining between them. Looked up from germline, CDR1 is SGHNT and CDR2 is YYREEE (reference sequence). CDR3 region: CASSATGRGYTF. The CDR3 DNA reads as TGTGCCAGCAGCGCCACAGGGAGAGGCTACACCTTC.

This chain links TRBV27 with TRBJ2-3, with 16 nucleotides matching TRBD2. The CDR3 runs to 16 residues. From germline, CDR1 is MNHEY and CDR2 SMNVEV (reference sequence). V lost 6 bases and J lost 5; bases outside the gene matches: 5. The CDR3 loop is CASRGLAGGSGDTQYF. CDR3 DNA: TGTGCCAGCAGGGGACTAGCGGGAGGGAGTGGAGATACGCAGTATTTT.

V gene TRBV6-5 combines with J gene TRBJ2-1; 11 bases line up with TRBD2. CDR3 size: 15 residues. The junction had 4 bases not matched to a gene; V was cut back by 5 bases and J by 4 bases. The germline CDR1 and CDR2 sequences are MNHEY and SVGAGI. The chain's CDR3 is CASSQLAGEYNEQFF. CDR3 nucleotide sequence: TGTGCCAGCAGTCAACTAGCGGGGGAATACAATGAGCAGTTCTTC.

CDR3 bases: TGTGCCAGCAGCTTTTTTCCCCCCGCGGAGCTAAGCACAGATACGCAGTATTTT. Protein product: CASSFFPPAELSTDTQYF. V and J are TRBV11-2 and TRBJ2-3; D call uncertain. CDR1 is SGHAT and CDR2 is FQNNGV in the germline V gene. The V gene lost 3 bases and the J gene lost 0 bases, with 19 bases spanning the gap. The CDR3 sequence is 18 residues long.